This T cell receptor (beta chain) was captured by sequencing in a study of OX40 agonist ivuxolimab in advanced cancers. In the study overall: The treatment was a fully human IgG2 OX40 agonist, ivuxolimab. Every 2 weeks, patients received ivuxolimab intravenously, dosed at 0.01 to 10 mg/kg.

V shed 6 bases and J 2 bases; nucleotides not matched to a gene: 4. In germline, CDR1 is LNHDA, CDR2 SQIVND (reference sequence). This CDR3 contains 14 residues. Details on this clone: Antigen: not known.

Study-level findings and limits: CD8+ T cells averaged more expanded clones than CD4+.

Profiled with immunoSEQ multiplex PCR; TCRdb holds only in-frame clones, not every one. The sample records tens of thousands of clones, 80% to 90% being singletons. The receptor was derived from an adult with an advanced solid tumor such as melanoma, head and neck, liver or kidney cancer. The material was CD4+ or CD8+ T cells sorted from blood, obtained in a trial of the OX40 agonist ivuxolimab. The chain has TRBV19 and TRBJ1-3, with 7 bases aligning to TRBD1. Here the CDR3 reads CASRGGNPGNTIYF. CDR3 DNA sequence: TGTGCCAGTAGAGGGGGCAACCCTGGAAACACCATATATTTT.